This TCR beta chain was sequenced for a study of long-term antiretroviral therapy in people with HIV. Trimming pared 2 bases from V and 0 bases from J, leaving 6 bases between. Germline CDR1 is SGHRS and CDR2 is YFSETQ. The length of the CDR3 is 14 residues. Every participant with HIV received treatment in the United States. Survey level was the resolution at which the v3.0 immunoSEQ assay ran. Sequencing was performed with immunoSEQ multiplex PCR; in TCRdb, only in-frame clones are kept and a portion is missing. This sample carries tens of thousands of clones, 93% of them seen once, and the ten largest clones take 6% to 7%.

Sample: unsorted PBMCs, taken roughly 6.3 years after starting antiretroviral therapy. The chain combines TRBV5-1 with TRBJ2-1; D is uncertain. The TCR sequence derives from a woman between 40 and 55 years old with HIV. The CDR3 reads CASSLSSSYNEQFF. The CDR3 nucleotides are TGCGCCAGCAGCTTATCCAGCTCCTACAATGAGCAGTTCTTC. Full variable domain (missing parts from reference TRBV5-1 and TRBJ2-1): KAGVTQTPRYLIKTRGQQVTLSCSPISGHRSVSWYQQTPGQGLQFLFEYFSETQRNKGNFPGRFSGRQFSNSRSEMNVSTLELGDSALYLCASSLSSSYNEQFFGPGTRLTVL.